This TCR beta chain originates from a study of blood T cell repertoires in COVID-19. As for the study in general: Sources were T cells, B-cell-depleted T cells, or PBMCs; the material itself was cDNA or gDNA.

Assignment of participants to cohorts was predicated upon participant-reported clinical history. The CDR3 is made up of 12 amino acids. Germline-derived CDR1 and CDR2 are GTSNPN and SVGIG (reference sequence). V was pared by 5 bases and J by 6 bases, with 11 bases between. Original analysis: Estimates of nucleated cell counts were drawn from the amplification of reference gene primers. Libraries were prepared by immunoSEQ multiplex PCR; TCRdb keeps only in-frame clonotypes and omits some of them. V and J calls and clone size are those listed in that table; D and trimming were worked out from the DNA. Found here are approximately 200,000 clones, around 84% of them singletons; the top ten hold around a sixth.

The sequenced material came from PBMCs or T cells enriched from blood (not recorded which). The J gene is TRBJ1-5, the V gene TRBV30; D might be TRBD1 (5 bases). This receptor was identified in a man in his forties who had recovered from COVID-19. CDR3 residues: CAWESGAQPQHF. CDR3 nucleotides: TGTGCCTGGGAGAGTGGGGCTCAGCCCCAGCATTTT.